This paragraph covers one T cell receptor beta chain sequence. Its antigen is as yet unknown. This entry belongs to a study of cytotoxic CD8 clonotypes in ibrutinib-treated CLL. Study results and limitations: Measured clonality at baseline was greater than in age-matched healthy donors and tracked with circulating CD8+ T-cell counts.

There are 16 residues in the CDR3. V lost 0 bases to trimming and J lost 0 bases, with 9 bases between them. Germline CDR1 SGHVS, CDR2 FNYEAQ. Clones were sequenced by immunoSEQ multiplex PCR, and TCRdb holds only the in-frame ones, with some missing. The sample holds tens of thousands of clones, about 47% seen once. The clonotype comes from a human donor with chronic lymphocytic leukemia. V gene TRBV7-6 combines with J gene TRBJ2-1; TRBD2 is a possible D gene (6 bases). The material was PBMCs, obtained before ibrutinib treatment. CDR3 DNA: TGTGCCAGCAGCTTAGCGGGGGGATACTCCTACAATGAGCAGTTCTTC. Protein sequence: CASSLAGGYSYNEQFF.